The 19 T cell receptor beta chains below come from one sample, sequenced in a study of T cells in tuberculosis (dated by TCRdb to the late 2010s). To prepare the library, the immunoSEQ multiplex PCR assay was applied. Imported from immuneACCESS, the table was reduced by TCRdb to in-frame sequences with V and J called. These copies leave out some clones; in studies compared against another copy, an unresolved V gene accounts for under half, and the cause of the remainder is not known. This sample gives 30,000 to 35,000 clones in total; under 95% of them show up just once. The ten largest account for 7.7% of the sample. Sequencing was done on a sample of PBMCs. These receptors originate from a donor under 30 with latent tuberculosis or without tuberculosis infection. Some clones in this sample may be carry-over from other donors' samples.

The chain uses TRBV27 and TRBJ1-4; the match to TRBD1 covers 8 bases. Germline V gene sequence: CDR1 MNHEY, CDR2 SMNVEV (reference sequence). The CDR3 totals 16 residues. The junction had 6 bases not matched to a gene; V was cut back by 2 bases and J by 4 bases. The chain's CDR3 is CASSLRVQGGNEKLFF. CDR3 in DNA: TGTGCCAGCAGTTTAAGGGTACAGGGGGGTAATGAAAAACTGTTTTTT.

In this sample, this clone turned up a few times. The chain uses TRBV9 and TRBJ1-3, with TRBD1 matching 7 bases. The germline gives CDR1 SGDLS, CDR2 YYNGEE. The CDR3 consists of 15 residues. V shed 3 bases and J 4 bases; nucleotides not matched to a gene: 7. The CDR3 loop reads CASSARQGLGNTIYF. The DNA for the CDR3 is TGTGCCAGCAGCGCCCGACAGGGATTAGGAAACACCATATATTTT.

The chain uses TRBV30 and TRBJ2-7; TRBD1 matches 7 bases. Looked up from germline, CDR1 is GTSNPN and CDR2 is SVGIG (reference sequence). With V trimmed by 0 bases and J by 2 bases, 7 bases remained unmatched. This CDR3 is 15 amino acids long. The CDR3 DNA follows: TGTGCCTGGAGTGTATGGGACAGTCAGCCCTACGAGCAGTACTTC. Amino acid sequence: CAWSVWDSQPYEQYF.

The V gene is TRBV5-1, the J gene TRBJ2-5; the match to TRBD2 covers 8 bases. Germline values: CDR1 SGHRS, CDR2 YFSETQ. The junction had 2 bases not matched to a gene; V was cut back by 2 bases and J by 2 bases. The CDR3 length is 14 residues. The CDR3 nucleotides read TGCGCCAGCAGCTTTAGCGGGGTACAAGAGACCCAGTACTTC. Translation: CASSFSGVQETQYF.

The chain uses TRBV27 and TRBJ1-5; no clear D. V lost 4 bases and J 6 bases, leaving 10 bases between the germline ends. Germline loops: CDR1 MNHEY, CDR2 SMNVEV (reference sequence). The CDR3 contains 13 residues. Here the CDR3 reads CASSYGEGQPQHF. CDR3 in DNA: TGTGCCAGCAGTTACGGGGAGGGTCAGCCCCAGCATTTT.

V is TRBV30 and J is TRBJ1-4; perhaps TRBD1 as D (6 bases). The V end lost 2 bases, the J end lost 7 bases, and 35 bases lay between the germline ends. This CDR3 has 21 amino acids. Germline V gene sequence: CDR1 GTSNPN, CDR2 SVGIG (reference sequence). DNA for the CDR3: TGTGCCTGGAGTCTTATCCCCCGCCTGGCAGGGCCCCAGACAGGAGGTGAAAAACTGTTTTTT. Protein sequence: CAWSLIPRLAGPQTGGEKLFF.

The chain carries TRBV6-6 and TRBJ1-1, with D perhaps TRBD1 (5 bases). V was cut by 11 bases and J by 4 bases, with 20 bases left in between. This CDR3 region has 14 residues. The germline V gene encodes CDR1 MNHNY and CDR2 SVGAGI (reference sequence). The DNA for the CDR3 is TGTGCCTGCTGGGGGGAGGCAGGCGTCACTGAAGCTTTCTTT. Protein product: CACWGEAGVTEAFF.

The chain couples TRBV2 to TRBJ2-1; 11 bases agree with TRBD2. This CDR3 is 14 amino acids long. The V segment lost 3 bases and the J segment 7 bases; nucleotides outside the gene matches: 2. Looked up from germline, CDR1 is SNHLY and CDR2 is FYNNEI. The CDR3 coding sequence is TGTGCCAGCAGTGATAGCGGGAGGGGAAATGAGCAGTTCTTC. Residues: CASSDSGRGNEQFF.

The V call is TRBV19, the J call TRBJ1-3, with D perhaps matching TRBD1 (5 bases). The germline CDR1 and CDR2 sequences are LNHDA and SQIVND (reference sequence). Between the trimmed V and J ends, which lost 4 bases and 0 bases, there was a span of 10 bases. CDR3 length: 15 residues. CDR3 loop: CASSTYRISGNTIYF. CDR3 nucleotides: TGTGCCAGTAGTACGTACAGGATCTCTGGAAACACCATATATTTT.

The rearrangement joins TRBV6-5 to TRBJ1-2; 8 bases are shared with TRBD1. Germline CDR1 is MNHEY and CDR2 is SVGAGI. The CDR3 covers 13 residues. V gave up 5 bases and J gave up 13 bases; unmatched junction bases: 12. This CDR3 is CASSKGQGVECTF. Written as DNA, the CDR3 is TGTGCCAGCAGTAAAGGACAGGGCGTAGAGTGCACCTTC.

The V call is TRBV9, the J call TRBJ1-5; no reliable D call. The CDR3 totals 15 residues. The V gene lost 9 bases and the J gene lost 4 bases, with 20 bases spanning the gap. Germline CDR1 reads SGDLS; CDR2 reads YYNGEE. The CDR3 is CAIFEAAGYNQPQHF. As DNA, the CDR3 is TGTGCCATATTCGAGGCGGCGGGATATAATCAGCCCCAGCATTTT.

The chain carries TRBV2 and TRBJ2-1; 8 nucleotides align to TRBD1. Germline loops: CDR1 SNHLY, CDR2 FYNNEI. V was pared by 8 bases and J by 6 bases, with 3 bases of the junction left unmatched. The CDR3 contains 12 residues. CDR3 residues: CASSDRVNEQFF. The CDR3 DNA sequence: TGTGCCAGCTCGGACAGGGTCAATGAGCAGTTCTTC.

This clone was recorded only once. The V and J genes are TRBV30 and TRBJ2-6; no firm D call. Trimming cost V 0 bases and J 0 bases, with 6 bases left between them. CDR1 and CDR2 from the germline V gene are GTSNPN and SVGIG (reference sequence). The CDR3 spans 15 residues. The CDR3 nucleotides read TGTGCCTGGAGTGTACTCGGCTCTGGGGCCAACGTCCTGACTTTC. It encodes CAWSVLGSGANVLTF.

This rearrangement joins TRBV15 to TRBJ1-5, with 7 bases aligning to TRBD1. Looked up from germline, CDR1 is LNHNV and CDR2 is YYDKDF (reference sequence). The V and J ends lost 1 base and 0 bases, in that order; junction bases with no gene match: 3. The CDR3 spans 16 residues. The CDR3 loop is CATSRGPGGSNQPQHF. The DNA of the CDR3 is TGTGCCACCAGCAGAGGCCCAGGGGGTAGCAATCAGCCCCAGCATTTT.

The chain uses TRBV5-5 and TRBJ1-2; 11 bases are shared with TRBD1. Germline V gene sequence: CDR1 SGHKS, CDR2 YYEKEE (reference sequence). The V segment lost 3 bases and the J segment 6 bases; nucleotides outside the gene matches: 10. This CDR3 has 16 amino acids. This CDR3 is CASSWGRTGGANGYTF. CDR3 bases: TGTGCCAGCAGCTGGGGCCGGACAGGGGGCGCAAATGGCTACACCTTC.

The rearrangement joins TRBV15 to TRBJ2-2, with 7 bases that match TRBD1. J lost 4 bases, V lost 3 bases, and 11 bases had no gene match. CDR3 length: 17 amino acids. In germline, CDR1 is LNHNV, CDR2 YYDKDF (reference sequence). The CDR3 protein is CATSRAGLRGLTGELFF. CDR3 nucleotide sequence: TGTGCCACCAGCAGGGCGGGTCTGAGGGGGCTCACCGGGGAGCTGTTTTTT.

This clone was recorded once. The CDR3 here is CASRLIGTTDTQYF. Written as DNA, the CDR3 is TGTGCCAGCAGGCTAATTGGGACTACCGATACGCAGTATTTT. The chain employs TRBV7-2 and TRBJ2-3; TRBD2 matches 7 bases. The V segment lost 6 bases and the J segment 6 bases; nucleotides outside the gene matches: 9. The CDR3 has 14 amino acids. The germline V gene encodes CDR1 SGHTA and CDR2 FQGNSA.

The rearrangement links TRBV5-4 to TRBJ2-1, with 9 bases lining up with TRBD2. CDR3 length: 16 residues. J was trimmed by 7 bases and V by 0 bases; bases with no gene match: 8. Germline values: CDR1 SGHNT, CDR2 YYREEE (reference sequence). CDR3 nucleotides: TGTGCCAGCAGCTTGGCTCTAGCGGGAAGTGGGAATGAGCAGTTCTTC. It is translated as CASSLALAGSGNEQFF.

V gene TRBV7-9 combines with J gene TRBJ2-1, with TRBD2 matching 11 bases. Looked up from germline, CDR1 is SEHNR and CDR2 is FQNEAQ (reference sequence). V lost 5 bases and J lost 9; bases outside the gene matches: 9. The CDR3 is 15 amino acids. CDR3 residues: CASSPNSGGAGEQFF. Written as DNA, the CDR3 is TGTGCCAGCAGCCCTAATAGCGGGGGGGCGGGTGAGCAGTTCTTC. The whole variable domain, remainder taken from reference TRBV7-9 and TRBJ2-1, is DTGVSQNPRHKITKRGQNVTFRCDPISEHNRLYWYRQTLGQGPEFLTYFQNEAQLEKSRLLSDRFSAERPKGSFSTLEIQRTEQGDSAMYLCASSPNSGGAGEQFFGPGTRLTVL.